This section outlines one T cell receptor (beta chain) sequence together with its context. Its antigen is not known. Authors' methods: In the immunoSEQ data, sequences were junction-only and lacked quality scores, so filtering differed. Clones were read by immunoSEQ multiplex PCR, and TCRdb kept only the in-frame ones, dropping some. V, J and clone size were drawn from that table, and D and trimming were deduced from the DNA. In the table there are some 650,000 clones, approximately 97% of which are singletons. The data derive from a study of shared clonotypes between healthy human individuals. Study background: CD8 memory received one plate per donor, CD8 naive two, CD4 memory three and CD4 naive three. Broader study findings: Naive CD4 clonotypes were shared across several donors at around 5%.

The V end was cut by 1 base, the J end by 0 bases, with 13 bases between. Germline V gives CDR1 SGHVS, CDR2 FNYEAQ. The CDR3 has 17 residues. This chain joins TRBV7-6 and TRBJ1-3; D is uncertain. Sequencing input: naive CD4+ T cells sorted from blood. Subset given: CD45RA+ positively selected. This sequence originates from a woman aged 25 to 39 in good health. Written as DNA, the CDR3 is TGTGCCAGCAGCTTAGAGGCACTCTTGGACTCTGGAAACACCATATATTTT. Translation gives CASSLEALLDSGNTIYF. The full variable domain, in which reference TRBV7-6 and TRBJ1-3 provide the parts outside the CDR3, is GAGVSQSPRYKVTKRGQDVALRCDPISGHVSLYWYRQALGQGPEFLTYFNYEAQQDKSGLPNDRFSAERPEGSISTLTIQRTEQRDSAMYRCASSLEALLDSGNTIYFGEGSWLTVV.